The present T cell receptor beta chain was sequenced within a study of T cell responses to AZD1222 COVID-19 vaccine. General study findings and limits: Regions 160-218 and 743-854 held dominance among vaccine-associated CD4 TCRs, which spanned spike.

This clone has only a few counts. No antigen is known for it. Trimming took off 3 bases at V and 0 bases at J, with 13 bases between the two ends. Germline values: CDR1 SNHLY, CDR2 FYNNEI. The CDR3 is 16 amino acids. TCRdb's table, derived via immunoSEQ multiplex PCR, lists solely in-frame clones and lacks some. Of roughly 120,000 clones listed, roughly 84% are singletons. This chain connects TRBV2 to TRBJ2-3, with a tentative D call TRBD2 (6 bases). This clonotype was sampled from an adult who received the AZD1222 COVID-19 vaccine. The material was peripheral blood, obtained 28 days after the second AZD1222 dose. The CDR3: CASSDSRGSSTDTQYF. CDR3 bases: TGTGCCAGCAGTGACTCTCGGGGGTCTAGCACAGATACGCAGTATTTT. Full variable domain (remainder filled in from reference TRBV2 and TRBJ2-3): EPEVTQTPSHQVTQMGQEVILRCVPISNHLYFYWYRQILGQKVEFLVSFYNNEISEKSEIFDDQFSVERPDGSNFTLKIRSTKLEDSAMYFCASSDSRGSSTDTQYFGPGTRLTVL.